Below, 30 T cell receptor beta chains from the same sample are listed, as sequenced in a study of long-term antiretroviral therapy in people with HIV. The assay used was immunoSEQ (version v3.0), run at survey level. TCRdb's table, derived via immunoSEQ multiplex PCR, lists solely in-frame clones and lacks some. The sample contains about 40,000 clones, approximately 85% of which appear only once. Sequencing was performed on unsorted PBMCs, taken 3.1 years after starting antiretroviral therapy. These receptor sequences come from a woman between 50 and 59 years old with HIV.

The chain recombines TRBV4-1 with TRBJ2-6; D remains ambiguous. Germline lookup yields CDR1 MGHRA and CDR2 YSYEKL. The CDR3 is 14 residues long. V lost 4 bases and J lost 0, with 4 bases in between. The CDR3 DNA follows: TGCGCCAGCAGCCTTTTCTCTGGGGCCAACGTCCTGACTTTC. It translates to CASSLFSGANVLTF.

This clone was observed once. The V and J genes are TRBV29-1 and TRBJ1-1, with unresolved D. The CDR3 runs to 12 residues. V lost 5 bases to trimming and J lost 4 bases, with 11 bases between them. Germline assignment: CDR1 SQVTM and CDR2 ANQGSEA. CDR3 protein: CSVRTVGTEAFF. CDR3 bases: TGCAGCGTTAGGACTGTTGGCACTGAAGCTTTCTTT.

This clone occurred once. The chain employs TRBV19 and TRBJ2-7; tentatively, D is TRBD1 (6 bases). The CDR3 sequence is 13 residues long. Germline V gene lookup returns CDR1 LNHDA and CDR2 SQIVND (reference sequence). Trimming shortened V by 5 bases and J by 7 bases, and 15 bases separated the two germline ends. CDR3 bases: TGTGCCAGTAGTCGGGACAATGGTTGGGAGCAGTACTTC. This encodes CASSRDNGWEQYF.

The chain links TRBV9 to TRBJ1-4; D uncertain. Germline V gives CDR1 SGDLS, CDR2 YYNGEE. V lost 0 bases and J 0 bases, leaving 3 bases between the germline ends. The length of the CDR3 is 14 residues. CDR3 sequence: CASSVAATNEKLFF. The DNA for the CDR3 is TGTGCCAGCAGCGTAGCGGCAACTAATGAAAAACTGTTTTTT.

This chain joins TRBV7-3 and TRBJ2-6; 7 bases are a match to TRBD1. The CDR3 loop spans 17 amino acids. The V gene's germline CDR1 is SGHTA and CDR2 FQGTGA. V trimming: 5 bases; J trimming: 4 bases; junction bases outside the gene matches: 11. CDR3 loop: CASSPTGPSSGANVLTF. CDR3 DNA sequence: TGTGCCAGCAGCCCGACAGGGCCAAGCTCGGGGGCCAACGTCCTGACTTTC. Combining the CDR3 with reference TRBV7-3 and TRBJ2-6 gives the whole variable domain GAGVSQTPSNKVTEKGKYVELRCDPISGHTALYWYRQSLGQGPEFLIYFQGTGAADDSGLPNDRFFAVRPEGSVSTLKIQRTERGDSAVYLCASSPTGPSSGANVLTFGAGSRLTVL.

The CDR3 bases are TGTGCCAGCAGTTCGAGGGGGCCTGAGGATACGCAGTATTTT. Its protein is CASSSRGPEDTQYF. The chain uses TRBV27 and TRBJ2-3; 7 nucleotides agree with TRBD1. CDR1 and CDR2 (germline): MNHEY, SMNVEV (reference sequence). V gave up 4 bases and J gave up 6 bases; unmatched junction bases: 7. The CDR3 is made up of 14 amino acids.

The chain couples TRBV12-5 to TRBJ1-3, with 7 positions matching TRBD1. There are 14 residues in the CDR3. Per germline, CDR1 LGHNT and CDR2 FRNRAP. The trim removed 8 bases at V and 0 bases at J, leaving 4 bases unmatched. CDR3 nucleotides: TGTGCTAGTTCACAGGGGCTCTCTGGAAACACCATATATTTT. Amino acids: CASSQGLSGNTIYF.

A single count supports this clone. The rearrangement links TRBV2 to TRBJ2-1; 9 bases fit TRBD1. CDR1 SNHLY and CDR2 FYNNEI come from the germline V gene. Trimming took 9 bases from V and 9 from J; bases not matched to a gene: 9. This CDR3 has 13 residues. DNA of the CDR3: TGTGCCAGTGGAACACAGGGGGCGACTGAGCAGTTCTTC. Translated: CASGTQGATEQFF.

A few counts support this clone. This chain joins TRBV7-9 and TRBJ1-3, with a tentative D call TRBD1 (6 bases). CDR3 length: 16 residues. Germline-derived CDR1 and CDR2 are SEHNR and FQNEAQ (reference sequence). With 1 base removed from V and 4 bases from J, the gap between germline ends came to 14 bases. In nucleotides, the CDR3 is TGTGCCAGCAGCTTAGAACACATCGGGACAGGAAACACCATATATTTT. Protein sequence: CASSLEHIGTGNTIYF.

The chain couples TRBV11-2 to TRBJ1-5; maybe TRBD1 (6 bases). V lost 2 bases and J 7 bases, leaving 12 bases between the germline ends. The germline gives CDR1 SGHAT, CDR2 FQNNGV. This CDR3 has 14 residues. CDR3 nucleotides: TGTGCCAGCAGCTTAACTCAGGGGTGGCAGCCCCAGCATTTT. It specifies CASSLTQGWQPQHF.

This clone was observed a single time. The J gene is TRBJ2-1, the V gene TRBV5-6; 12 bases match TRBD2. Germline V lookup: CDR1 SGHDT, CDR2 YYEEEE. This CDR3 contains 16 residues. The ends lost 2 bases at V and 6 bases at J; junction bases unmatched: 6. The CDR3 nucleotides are TGTGCCAGCAGCTTTCTAGCGGGGGGGGTCGGCAATGAGCAGTTCTTC. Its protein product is CASSFLAGGVGNEQFF.

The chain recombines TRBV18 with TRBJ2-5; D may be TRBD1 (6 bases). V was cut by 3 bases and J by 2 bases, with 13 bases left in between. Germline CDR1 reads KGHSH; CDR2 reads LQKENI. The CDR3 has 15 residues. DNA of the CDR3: TGTGCCAGCTCACCTACAGGGAGTCTTCAAGAGACCCAGTACTTC. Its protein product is CASSPTGSLQETQYF.

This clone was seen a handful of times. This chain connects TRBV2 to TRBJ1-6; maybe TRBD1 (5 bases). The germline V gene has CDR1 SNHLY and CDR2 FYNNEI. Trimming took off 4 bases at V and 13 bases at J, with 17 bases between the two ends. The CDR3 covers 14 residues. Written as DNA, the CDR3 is TGTGCCAGCAGTGCCGGGACGGGCGGTTTTCCCCTCCACTTT. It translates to CASSAGTGGFPLHF. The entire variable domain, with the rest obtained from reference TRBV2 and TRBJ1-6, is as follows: EPEVTQTPSHQVTQMGQEVILRCVPISNHLYFYWYRQILGQKVEFLVSFYNNEISEKSEIFDDQFSVERPDGSNFTLKIRSTKLEDSAMYFCASSAGTGGFPLHFGNGTRLTVT.

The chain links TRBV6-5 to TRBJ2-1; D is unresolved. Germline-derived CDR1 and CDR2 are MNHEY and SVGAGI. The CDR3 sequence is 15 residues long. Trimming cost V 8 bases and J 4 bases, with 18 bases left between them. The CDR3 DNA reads TGTGCCAGCGGTAAAGGGATGACACCTTACAATGAGCAGTTCTTC. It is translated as CASGKGMTPYNEQFF.

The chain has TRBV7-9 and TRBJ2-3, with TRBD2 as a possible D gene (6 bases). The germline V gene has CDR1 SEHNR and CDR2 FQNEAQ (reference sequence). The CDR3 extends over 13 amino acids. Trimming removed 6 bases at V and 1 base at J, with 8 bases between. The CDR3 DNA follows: TGTGCCAGCAGTACGGGGGGCACAGATACGCAGTATTTT. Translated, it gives CASSTGGTDTQYF.

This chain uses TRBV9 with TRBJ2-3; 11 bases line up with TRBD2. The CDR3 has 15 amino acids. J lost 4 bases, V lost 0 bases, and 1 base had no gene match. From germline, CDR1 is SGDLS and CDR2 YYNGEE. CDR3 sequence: CASSVATSGADTQYF. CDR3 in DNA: TGTGCCAGCAGCGTAGCGACTAGCGGGGCAGATACGCAGTATTTT.

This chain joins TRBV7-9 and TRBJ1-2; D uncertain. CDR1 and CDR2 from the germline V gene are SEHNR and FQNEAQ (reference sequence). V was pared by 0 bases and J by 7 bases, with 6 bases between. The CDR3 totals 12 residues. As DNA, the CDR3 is TGTGCCAGCAGCTTAGCAGGGAGTGGCTACACCTTC. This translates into CASSLAGSGYTF.

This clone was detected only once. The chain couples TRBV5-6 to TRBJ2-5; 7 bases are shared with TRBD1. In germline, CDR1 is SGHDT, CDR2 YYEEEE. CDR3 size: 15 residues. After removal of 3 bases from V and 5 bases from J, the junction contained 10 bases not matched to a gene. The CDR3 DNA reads TGTGCCAGCAGCTCGACAGGGCAGGGTGAGGAGACCCAGTACTTC. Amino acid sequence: CASSSTGQGEETQYF.

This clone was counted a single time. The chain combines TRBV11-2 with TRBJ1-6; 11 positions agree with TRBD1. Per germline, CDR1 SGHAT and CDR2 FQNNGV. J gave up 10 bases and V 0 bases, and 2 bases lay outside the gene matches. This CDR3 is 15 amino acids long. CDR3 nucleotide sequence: TGTGCCAGCAGCTTAGATGGACAGGGGGCATCACCCCTCCACTTT. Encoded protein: CASSLDGQGASPLHF.

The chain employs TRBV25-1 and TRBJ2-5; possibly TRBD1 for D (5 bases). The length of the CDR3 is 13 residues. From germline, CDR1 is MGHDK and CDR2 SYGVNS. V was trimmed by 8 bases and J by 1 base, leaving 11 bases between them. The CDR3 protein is CASLITGQETQYF. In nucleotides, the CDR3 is TGTGCCAGCCTTATTACAGGCCAAGAGACCCAGTACTTC.

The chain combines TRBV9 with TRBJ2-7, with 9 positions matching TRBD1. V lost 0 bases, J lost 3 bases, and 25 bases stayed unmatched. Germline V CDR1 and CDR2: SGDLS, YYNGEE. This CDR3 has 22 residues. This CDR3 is CASSVEGPPRRRDRALIYEQYF. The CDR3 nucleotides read TGTGCCAGCAGCGTAGAAGGGCCCCCCCGGAGAAGGGACAGGGCTTTGATCTACGAGCAGTACTTC.

For the CDR3, the DNA is TGCGCCAGCAGCGGCGGGGGGGTTGGCACAGATACGCAGTATTTT. This translates into CASSGGGVGTDTQYF. This chain uses TRBV5-1 with TRBJ2-3, with 9 nucleotides matching TRBD2. Germline V CDR1 and CDR2: SGHRS, YFSETQ. The CDR3 is made up of 15 amino acids. Trimming cost V 4 bases and J 1 base; bases outside gene matches: 4.

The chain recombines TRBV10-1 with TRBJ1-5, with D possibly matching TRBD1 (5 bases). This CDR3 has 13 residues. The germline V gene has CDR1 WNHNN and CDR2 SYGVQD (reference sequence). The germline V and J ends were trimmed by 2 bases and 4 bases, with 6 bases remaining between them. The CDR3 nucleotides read TGCGCCAGCAGTGAGGCAGGGAATCAGCCCCAGCATTTT. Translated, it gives CASSEAGNQPQHF.

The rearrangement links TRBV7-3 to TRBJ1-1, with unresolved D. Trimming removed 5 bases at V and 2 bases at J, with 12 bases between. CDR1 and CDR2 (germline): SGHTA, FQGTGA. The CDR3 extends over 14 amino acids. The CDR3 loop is CASSRIAFNTEAFF. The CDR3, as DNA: TGTGCCAGCAGCCGCATAGCGTTCAACACTGAAGCTTTCTTT.

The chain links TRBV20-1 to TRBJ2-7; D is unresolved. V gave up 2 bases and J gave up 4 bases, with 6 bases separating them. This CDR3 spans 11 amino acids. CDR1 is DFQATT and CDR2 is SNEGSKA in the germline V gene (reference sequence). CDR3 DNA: TGCAGTGCTAGAAACGGTTACGAGCAGTACTTC. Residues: CSARNGYEQYF.

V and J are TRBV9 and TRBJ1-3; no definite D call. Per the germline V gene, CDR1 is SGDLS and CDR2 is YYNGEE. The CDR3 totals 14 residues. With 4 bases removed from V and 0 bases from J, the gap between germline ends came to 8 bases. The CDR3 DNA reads TGTGCCAGCAGCAGGGCCCGCTCTGGAAACACCATATATTTT. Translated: CASSRARSGNTIYF. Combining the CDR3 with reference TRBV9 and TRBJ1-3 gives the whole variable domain DSGVTQTPKHLITATGQRVTLRCSPRSGDLSVYWYQQSLDQGLQFLIQYYNGEERAKGNILERFSAQQFPDLHSELNLSSLELGDSALYFCASSRARSGNTIYFGEGSWLTVV.

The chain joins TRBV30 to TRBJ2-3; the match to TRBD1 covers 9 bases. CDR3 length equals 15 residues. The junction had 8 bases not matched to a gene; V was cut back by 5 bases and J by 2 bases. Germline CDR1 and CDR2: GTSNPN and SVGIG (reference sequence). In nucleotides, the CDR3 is TGTGCCTGGGGGCGGACAGGGGCAAACACAGATACGCAGTATTTT. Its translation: CAWGRTGANTDTQYF.

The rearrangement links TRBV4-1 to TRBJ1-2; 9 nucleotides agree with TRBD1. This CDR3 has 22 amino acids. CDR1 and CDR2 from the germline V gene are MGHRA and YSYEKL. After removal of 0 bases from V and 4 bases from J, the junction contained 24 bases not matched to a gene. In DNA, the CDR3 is TGCGCCAGCAGCCAAGATCGGGCCTACGACCCGGGACAGGGAGGCCAAAGCTATGGCTACACCTTC. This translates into CASSQDRAYDPGQGGQSYGYTF.

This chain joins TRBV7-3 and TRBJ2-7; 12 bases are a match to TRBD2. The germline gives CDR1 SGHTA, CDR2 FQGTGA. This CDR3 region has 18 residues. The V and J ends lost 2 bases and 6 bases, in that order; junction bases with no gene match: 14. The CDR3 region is CASSLWPSGGAGFLEQYF. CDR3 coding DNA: TGTGCCAGCAGCTTATGGCCTAGCGGGGGGGCGGGTTTTCTCGAGCAGTACTTC.

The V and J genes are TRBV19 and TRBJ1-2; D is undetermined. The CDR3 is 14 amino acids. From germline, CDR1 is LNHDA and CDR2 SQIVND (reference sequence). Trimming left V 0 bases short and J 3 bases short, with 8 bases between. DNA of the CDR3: TGTGCCAGTAGTATAGACAGAATTGACTATGGCTACACCTTC. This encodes CASSIDRIDYGYTF.